There are a few counts of the clone carrying this T cell receptor beta chain. Its cognate antigen is unknown. TCRdb reprocessed the RT-PCR reads via MiXCR and lists one record per CDR3 protein. Of about 500,000 distinct CDR3 sequences listed, more than 15% are singletons. This sample was included in a study of response to subunit inactivated influenza vaccine. Trimming cost V 4 bases and J 1 base; bases outside gene matches: 2. The CDR3 is 14 amino acids. Germline CDR1 SQVTM, CDR2 ANQGSEA. General study points: Few new T cells, the authors suggested, are recruited by each seasonal influenza vaccination.

The sequencing used CD4+ T cells sorted from PBMCs, collected less than 30 months after vaccination. The clonotype was recovered from a man between 50 and 69 years old who received an inactivated influenza vaccine. The V call is TRBV29-1, the J call TRBJ2-4, with 9 nucleotides matching TRBD1. The CDR3 is CSVGTGEAKNIQYF. In nucleotides, the CDR3 is TGCAGCGTTGGGACAGGGGAGGCCAAAAACATTCAGTACTTC.